These 5 T cell receptor beta chains share one sample of origin, sequenced in a study of human CD8 memory T cell subsets. Investigators built TCR beta libraries using UMI-labeled 5' RACE. TCRdb re-called the 5' RACE reads and shows each CDR3 protein once, DNA omitted. Recorded for this sample: under 20,000 distinct CDR3 sequences. The source material was CD8+ T cells from PBMCs. All receptors come from a human donor in good health.

The genes are TRBV6-2 or TRBV6-3 and TRBJ1-1; TCRdb outputs TRBD1, but without DNA this stays unchecked. Germline V gene data show CDR1 as MNHEY and CDR2 as SVGEGT. CDR3 length: 11 amino acids. The CDR3 loop is CASSSGAEAFF.

CDR3 residues: CASSLPWGGSEAFF. The chain recombines TRBV7-2 with TRBJ1-1; lacking DNA, the TRBD1 call made by TCRdb goes unchecked. CDR1 and CDR2 (germline): SGHTA, FQGNSA. The CDR3 consists of 14 residues.

The V and J genes are TRBV3-1 and TRBJ1-2; TCRdb outputs TRBD1, but without DNA this stays unchecked. The CDR3 loop spans 16 amino acids. CDR1 LGHDT and CDR2 YNNKEL come from the germline V gene (reference sequence). The CDR3 protein is CASSQDGGGVIGGYTF.

This sequence joins TRBV28 and TRBJ1-4. The germline V gene has CDR1 MDHEN and CDR2 SYDVKM. The CDR3 runs to 19 residues. CDR3: CASSSFRDSIVATNEKLFF.

CDR3 region: CSGRGNYGYTF. The rearrangement joins TRBV29-1 to TRBJ1-2; TCRdb's D gene call, TRBD1, goes unchecked for lack of DNA. Germline V CDR1 and CDR2: SQVTM, ANQGSEA. CDR3 length: 11 amino acids.